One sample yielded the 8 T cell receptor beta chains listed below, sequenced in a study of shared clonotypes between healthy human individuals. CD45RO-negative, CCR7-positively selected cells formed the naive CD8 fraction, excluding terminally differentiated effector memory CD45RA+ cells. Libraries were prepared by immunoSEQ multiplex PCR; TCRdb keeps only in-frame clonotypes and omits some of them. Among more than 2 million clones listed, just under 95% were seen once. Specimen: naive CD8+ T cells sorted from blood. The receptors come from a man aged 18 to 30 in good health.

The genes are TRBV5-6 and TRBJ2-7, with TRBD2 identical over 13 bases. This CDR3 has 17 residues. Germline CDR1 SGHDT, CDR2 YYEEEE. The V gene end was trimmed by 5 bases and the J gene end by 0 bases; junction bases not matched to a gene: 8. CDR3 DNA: TGTGCCAGCAGACACGGACTAGCGGGGGCGAACTCCTACGAGCAGTACTTC. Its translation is CASRHGLAGANSYEQYF.

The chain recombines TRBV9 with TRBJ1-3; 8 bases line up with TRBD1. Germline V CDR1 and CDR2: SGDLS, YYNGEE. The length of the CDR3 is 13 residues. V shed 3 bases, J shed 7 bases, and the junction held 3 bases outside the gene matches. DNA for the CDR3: TGTGCCAGCAGCGAAGACAGGGGCAACACCATATATTTT. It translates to CASSEDRGNTIYF.

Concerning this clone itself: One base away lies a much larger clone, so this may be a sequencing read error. The DNA of the CDR3 is TGTGCCAGCAGCTTGACGAACACTGAAGCTTTCTTT. Translating gives CASSLTNTEAFF. V usage is TRBV5-4 and J usage is TRBJ1-1; no definite D call. Trimming cost V 1 base and J 1 base, with 2 bases left between them. The V gene's germline CDR1 is SGHNT and CDR2 YYREEE (reference sequence). The CDR3 loop spans 12 amino acids.

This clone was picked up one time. CDR3 residues: CASSSARGDLPTPLHF. As DNA, the CDR3 is TGTGCCAGCAGTTCGGCCAGGGGGGATCTCCCAACACCCCTCCACTTT. The V call is TRBV27, the J call TRBJ1-6; 7 bases line up with TRBD1. This CDR3 contains 16 residues. The junction had 14 bases not matched to a gene; V was cut back by 4 bases and J by 11 bases. Germline V gene lookup returns CDR1 MNHEY and CDR2 SMNVEV (reference sequence).

The CDR3 nucleotides are TGTGCCAGCAGCTTAGTCAGTGGGGAGACCCAGTACTTC. Translated, it gives CASSLVSGETQYF. V is TRBV11-1 and J is TRBJ2-5; the D is unclear. This CDR3 spans 13 amino acids. The V end was cut by 1 base, the J end by 5 bases, with 8 bases between. Germline CDR1 is SGHAT and CDR2 is FQDESV (reference sequence).

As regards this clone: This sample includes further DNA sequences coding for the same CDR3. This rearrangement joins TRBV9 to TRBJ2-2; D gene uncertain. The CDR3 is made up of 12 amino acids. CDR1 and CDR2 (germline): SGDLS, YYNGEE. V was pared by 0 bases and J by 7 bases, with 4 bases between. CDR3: CASSVVGGELFF. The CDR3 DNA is TGTGCCAGCAGCGTAGTGGGCGGGGAGCTGTTTTTT.

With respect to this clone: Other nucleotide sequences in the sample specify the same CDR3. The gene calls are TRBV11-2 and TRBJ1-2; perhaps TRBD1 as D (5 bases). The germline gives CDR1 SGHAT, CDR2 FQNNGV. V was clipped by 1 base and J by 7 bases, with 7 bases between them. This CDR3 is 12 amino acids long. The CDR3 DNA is TGTGCCAGCAGCTTAGCAGGGAGTGGCTACACCTTC. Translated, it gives CASSLAGSGYTF. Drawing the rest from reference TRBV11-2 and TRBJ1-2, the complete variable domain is EAGVAQSPRYKIIEKRQSVAFWCNPISGHATLYWYQQILGQGPKLLIQFQNNGVVDDSQLPKDRFSAERLKGVDSTLKIQPAKLEDSAVYLCASSLAGSGYTFGSGTRLTVV.

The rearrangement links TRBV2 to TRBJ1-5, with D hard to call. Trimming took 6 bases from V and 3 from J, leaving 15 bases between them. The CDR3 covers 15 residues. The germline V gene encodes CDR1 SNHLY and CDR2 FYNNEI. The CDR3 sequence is CASREPLGDNQPQHF. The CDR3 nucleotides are TGTGCCAGCAGGGAGCCACTGGGAGACAATCAGCCCCAGCATTTT.